The 13 T cell receptor beta chains listed next were all sequenced from one sample in a study of shared clonotypes between healthy human individuals. Method: immunoSEQ multiplex PCR; TCRdb's copy keeps in-frame clones and lacks some. The sample consists of 2 million to 3 million clones, 90% to 95% of them appearing once. The specimen sequenced was naive CD4+ T cells from PBMCs. Subset indicated: CD45RA+ positively selected. The receptor source for this set is a man in his late teens or twenties in good health. Some clones in this sample may be carry-over from other donors' samples.

This clone showed up just once. The chain uses TRBV5-1 and TRBJ1-4; 8 nucleotides match TRBD1. The CDR3 totals 14 residues. Germline trimming cut 5 bases from V and 7 bases from J; bases unmatched to any gene: 7. Germline CDR1 SGHRS, CDR2 YFSETQ. DNA of the CDR3: TGCGCCAGCAGACCGGACAGGGAAGGTGAAAAACTGTTTTTT. Protein product: CASRPDREGEKLFF.

The rearrangement links TRBV6-5 to TRBJ2-5, with 8 nucleotides matching TRBD2. CDR1 is MNHEY and CDR2 is SVGAGI in the germline V gene. The CDR3 spans 13 residues. With V trimmed by 10 bases and J by 5 bases, 9 bases remained unmatched. In nucleotides, the CDR3 is TGTGCCACCTCCGGGAGGGGAGCGGAGACCCAGTACTTC. Protein product: CATSGRGAETQYF.

The chain has TRBV5-1 and TRBJ1-5; no firm D call. Germline V CDR1 and CDR2: SGHRS, YFSETQ. Trimming shortened V by 0 bases and J by 0 bases, and 13 bases separated the two germline ends. The CDR3 loop spans 17 amino acids. The CDR3 DNA reads TGCGCCAGCAGCTTGGTGCCAGTTACCTATAGCAATCAGCCCCAGCATTTT. Protein product: CASSLVPVTYSNQPQHF.

The gene calls are TRBV7-3 and TRBJ2-1; 9 bases are a match to TRBD2. The CDR3 has 16 amino acids. Germline CDR1 reads SGHTA; CDR2 reads FQGTGA. The V gene end was trimmed by 2 bases and the J gene end by 6 bases; junction bases not matched to a gene: 8. The CDR3, as DNA: TGTGCCAGCAGCTTACGCGGGAGGGCCTTCGGCAATGAGCAGTTCTTC. The encoded protein is CASSLRGRAFGNEQFF.

This clone appeared a single time. The chain is built from TRBV6-7 and TRBJ1-3; D uncertain. TRBV6-7 is an ORF; its function is uncertain. The CDR3 length is 16 residues. Trimming stripped 2 bases from V and 0 bases from J, with 11 bases between. Written as DNA, the CDR3 is TGTGCCAGCAGTTACGGTCAGCACTCCTCTGGAAACACCATATATTTT. It is translated as CASSYGQHSSGNTIYF.

V gene TRBV19 combines with J gene TRBJ1-5; perhaps TRBD1 as D (5 bases). Trimming shortened V by 7 bases and J by 0 bases, and 13 bases separated the two germline ends. The length of the CDR3 is 15 residues. The germline V gene has CDR1 LNHDA and CDR2 SQIVND (reference sequence). The CDR3 protein is CASMAVGGSNQPQHF. Here the CDR3 DNA reads TGTGCCAGTATGGCGGTGGGGGGTAGCAATCAGCCCCAGCATTTT.

The rearrangement uses TRBV10-1 and TRBJ2-4; no reliable D call. The V end lost 5 bases, the J end lost 5 bases, and 1 base lay between the germline ends. Germline values: CDR1 WNHNN, CDR2 SYGVQD (reference sequence). The CDR3 is 10 amino acids. The CDR3 coding sequence is TGCGCCAGCAGTCAAAACATTCAGTACTTC. Amino acids: CASSQNIQYF.

V and J are TRBV6-8 and TRBJ2-5; tentative D call: TRBD2 (6 bases). In germline, CDR1 is MNHGY, CDR2 SAAAGT. The CDR3 runs to 20 residues. Between the trimmed V and J ends, which lost 4 bases and 0 bases, there was a span of 27 bases. CDR3 sequence: CASSCFPGVQSSLYQETQYF. The CDR3 region has the DNA TGTGCCAGCAGTTGCTTCCCGGGAGTCCAGAGCTCACTGTACCAAGAGACCCAGTACTTC.

The chain joins TRBV27 to TRBJ2-1; unclear D gene. Germline CDR1 MNHEY, CDR2 SMNVEV (reference sequence). V lost 2 bases to trimming and J lost 3 bases, with 14 bases between them. This CDR3 region has 16 residues. The CDR3 sequence: CASSLGSGRLYNEQFF. The CDR3 region has the DNA TGTGCCAGCAGTTTAGGCTCGGGCAGGCTCTACAATGAGCAGTTCTTC.

V usage is TRBV15 and J usage is TRBJ2-7; D is possibly TRBD1 or TRBD2 (6 bases each). The V end lost 0 bases, the J end lost 3 bases, and 15 bases lay between the germline ends. Germline CDR1 LNHNV, CDR2 YYDKDF (reference sequence). There are 16 residues in the CDR3. CDR3 bases: TGTGCCACCAGCAGAGATATGGGGGGCTGGGGCTACGAGCAGTACTTC. Amino acid sequence: CATSRDMGGWGYEQYF.

Concerning this clone itself: This same CDR3 is encoded by further DNA sequences in the sample. The chain employs TRBV4-1 and TRBJ1-2; no reliable D call. CDR1 is MGHRA, CDR2 YSYEKL, per germline. Trimming stripped 1 base from V and 0 bases from J, with 9 bases between. CDR3 length: 15 amino acids. The CDR3 DNA reads as TGCGCCAGCAGCCAAGTGCAGGTAGCTAACTATGGCTACACCTTC. Its translation: CASSQVQVANYGYTF.

The chain uses TRBV6-1 and TRBJ1-5, with D hard to call. The CDR3 is made up of 13 amino acids. Germline assignment: CDR1 MNHNS and CDR2 SASEGT. V lost 2 bases and J lost 5, with 7 bases in between. CDR3 sequence reads: CASSELRHQPQHF. The CDR3 nucleotides read TGTGCCAGCAGTGAATTAAGGCATCAGCCCCAGCATTTT.

The chain couples TRBV6-1 to TRBJ1-1; D not certain. Trimming shortened V by 6 bases and J by 0 bases, and 14 bases separated the two germline ends. Germline CDR1 and CDR2: MNHNS and SASEGT. This CDR3 spans 15 amino acids. CDR3 nucleotide sequence: TGTGCCAGCAGGACCGCTGGTTCGGTGAACACTGAAGCTTTCTTT. This sequence encodes CASRTAGSVNTEAFF.